Detailed here is one T cell receptor beta chain. The sample originates from a study of blood T cell repertoires in COVID-19. The wider study: Specimens from acute and convalescent COVID-19 originated in the United States, Italy and Spain.

Germline assignment: CDR1 SGHNT and CDR2 YENEEA. This CDR3 contains 14 residues. The ends lost 3 bases at V and 5 bases at J; junction bases unmatched: 2. In the original workflow: Amplification of reference gene primers was used by the study to estimate nucleated cell counts. Profiling relied on immunoSEQ multiplex PCR, and the TCRdb table lists in-frame clones only, not all of them. D and trimming come from the DNA, and the V and J calls and clone size come from that table. The profile shows roughly 250,000 clones, about nine tenths of them singletons. This chain links TRBV11-3 with TRBJ2-2; TRBD2 agrees at 8 bases. The specimen sequenced was peripheral blood. The source of this sequence is a man aged 55 to 70 who had recovered from COVID-19. The CDR3 loop reads CASSFRGGTGELFF. CDR3 DNA: TGTGCCAGCAGCTTCCGCGGGGGGACCGGGGAGCTGTTTTTT.